Detailed here is one TCR beta chain. As yet, its antigen is unknown. The data were taken from a study of cytomegalovirus exposure and HLA in healthy donors. Overall study results and limits: A prior analysis recorded that most TCR beta V segments were productive about 87% or about 30% of the time. Immune exposure information available was restricted to CMV serostatus. Both high specificity and high sensitivity reportedly marked the classifier's diagnosis of cytomegalovirus status.

Researchers ran the PCR with 60 Vbeta and 13 Jbeta primers. Authors' data handling: Later analysis identified 88 million or so unique TCR beta chains, 8.5 million to 13 million shared. Data came from immunoSEQ multiplex PCR; TCRdb stores just in-frame clones and leaves some out. V and J calls and clone size are those listed in that table; D and trimming were worked out from the DNA. The sample records about 190,000 clones, about 85% being singletons. V lost 2 bases and J lost 2, with 13 bases in between. The CDR3 totals 15 residues. CDR1 SGHNT and CDR2 YYREEE come from the germline V gene (reference sequence).

This receptor was obtained from a woman in her 50s in good health and CMV-seropositive. Sequences were obtained from PBMCs. This rearrangement joins TRBV5-4 to TRBJ2-5; a weak D match, TRBD1 (5 bases). CDR3 sequence reads: CASSFKTDSQETQYF. CDR3 sequence (DNA): TGTGCCAGCAGCTTTAAAACCGACAGTCAAGAGACCCAGTACTTC.